The rows below give T cell receptor beta chains drawn from one sample of a study of blood T cell repertoires in COVID-19. The protocol was immunoSEQ multiplex PCR, while the TCRdb copy is restricted to in-frame clones and leaves out a portion. The table records tens of thousands of clones, roughly four fifths of them present only once. Sample: peripheral blood. The source is a man between 50 and 59 years old with active or convalescent COVID-19. Both conserved end residues are part of each CDR3. D genes are given only for firm matches. A row's size may be missing; if present it is once, few, many or a size class.

clone_size: once; v_call: TRBV19; j_call: TRBJ2-3; d_call: NA; cdr3_nt: TGTGCCAGTAGTGCTTCCCCCGGGTCCCAAGGTACGCAGTATTTT; cdr3_aa: CASSASPGSQGTQYF
clone_size: NA; v_call: TRBV6-5; j_call: TRBJ2-6; d_call: NA; cdr3_nt: TGTGCCAGCTCGTCGACAGCCTCTGGGGCCAACGTCCTGACTTTC; cdr3_aa: CASSSTASGANVLTF
clone_size: NA; v_call: TRBV5-6; j_call: TRBJ2-3; d_call: TRBD1; cdr3_nt: TGTGCCAGCAGTACGACCTGGGACAGGGGAACAGATACGCAGTATTTT; cdr3_aa: CASSTTWDRGTDTQYF
clone_size: NA; v_call: TRBV11-2; j_call: TRBJ1-1; d_call: TRBD1; cdr3_nt: TGTGCCAGCAGCGACTACAGGGGCAACACTGAAGCTTTCTTT; cdr3_aa: CASSDYRGNTEAFF
clone_size: NA; v_call: TRBV28; j_call: TRBJ2-2; d_call: TRBD1; cdr3_nt: TGTGCCAGCAGTCGACAGGGTTCGGAAACCGGGGAGCTGTTTTTT; cdr3_aa: CASSRQGSETGELFF
clone_size: NA; v_call: TRBV3-1/TRBV3-2; j_call: TRBJ2-6; d_call: NA; cdr3_nt: TGTGCCAGCAGCCAAGGCAGCTCTGGGGCCAACGTCCTGACTTTC; cdr3_aa: CASSQGSSGANVLTF
clone_size: NA; v_call: TRBV28; j_call: TRBJ1-5; d_call: NA; cdr3_nt: TGTGCCACTATAGGGGGAAATCAGCCCCAGCATTTT; cdr3_aa: CATIGGNQPQHF
clone_size: NA; v_call: TRBV2; j_call: TRBJ1-6; d_call: NA; cdr3_nt: TGTGCCAGCAGCAAGTCCTCGGGTGGCAATTCACCCCTCCACTTT; cdr3_aa: CASSKSSGGNSPLHF
clone_size: NA; v_call: TRBV29-1; j_call: TRBJ2-1; d_call: TRBD2; cdr3_nt: TGCAGCGTGGGACTAGCGGGGCGCTACAATGAGCAGTTCTTC; cdr3_aa: CSVGLAGRYNEQFF
clone_size: once; v_call: TRBV7-2; j_call: TRBJ1-1; d_call: NA; cdr3_nt: TGTGCCAGCAGCTTAGATCGGGGGAACACTGAAGCTTTCTTT; cdr3_aa: CASSLDRGNTEAFF
clone_size: NA; v_call: TRBV3-1/TRBV3-2; j_call: TRBJ2-7; d_call: NA; cdr3_nt: TGTGCCAGCAGCCAAGACAGCTCCTACGAGCAGTACTTC; cdr3_aa: CASSQDSSYEQYF
clone_size: few; v_call: TRBV6-6; j_call: TRBJ1-4; d_call: TRBD1; cdr3_nt: TGTGCCAGCAGCATGACAGGGAGAGATGAAAAACTGTTTTTT; cdr3_aa: CASSMTGRDEKLFF
clone_size: once; v_call: TRBV27; j_call: TRBJ2-7; d_call: NA; cdr3_nt: TGTGCCAGCAAAACAGACTACGAGCAGTACTTC; cdr3_aa: CASKTDYEQYF
clone_size: NA; v_call: TRBV29-1; j_call: TRBJ2-7; d_call: TRBD1; cdr3_nt: TGCAGCGTTGTAACAGGGGGGTTTCACGAGCAGTACTTC; cdr3_aa: CSVVTGGFHEQYF
clone_size: NA; v_call: TRBV2; j_call: TRBJ2-6; d_call: NA; cdr3_nt: TGTGCCAGCACACAAGGGGGTAGCTCTGGGGCCAACGTCCTGACTTTC; cdr3_aa: CASTQGGSSGANVLTF
clone_size: NA; v_call: TRBV5-4; j_call: TRBJ2-2; d_call: TRBD2; cdr3_nt: TGTGCCAGCAGCCAGGGACTAGCGGGAACGAACACCGGGGAGCTGTTTTTT; cdr3_aa: CASSQGLAGTNTGELFF
clone_size: NA; v_call: TRBV18; j_call: TRBJ2-3; d_call: NA; cdr3_nt: TGTGCCAGCTCACCCCGACAGGTGTCTGGCACAGATACGCAGTATTTT; cdr3_aa: CASSPRQVSGTDTQYF
clone_size: NA; v_call: TRBV30; j_call: TRBJ1-5; d_call: TRBD1; cdr3_nt: TGTGCCTGGAGTGGTACAGGGGAAGAGGACCAGCCCCAGCATTTT; cdr3_aa: CAWSGTGEEDQPQHF
clone_size: once; v_call: TRBV6-4; j_call: TRBJ1-2; d_call: NA; cdr3_nt: TGTGCCAGCAGTGACTATGGGGAGGGCTTTGGCTACACCTTC; cdr3_aa: CASSDYGEGFGYTF
clone_size: NA; v_call: TRBV11-2; j_call: TRBJ2-1; d_call: NA; cdr3_nt: TGTGCCAGCAGCTTAGGTGGGACTCACAATGAGCAGTTCTTC; cdr3_aa: CASSLGGTHNEQFF